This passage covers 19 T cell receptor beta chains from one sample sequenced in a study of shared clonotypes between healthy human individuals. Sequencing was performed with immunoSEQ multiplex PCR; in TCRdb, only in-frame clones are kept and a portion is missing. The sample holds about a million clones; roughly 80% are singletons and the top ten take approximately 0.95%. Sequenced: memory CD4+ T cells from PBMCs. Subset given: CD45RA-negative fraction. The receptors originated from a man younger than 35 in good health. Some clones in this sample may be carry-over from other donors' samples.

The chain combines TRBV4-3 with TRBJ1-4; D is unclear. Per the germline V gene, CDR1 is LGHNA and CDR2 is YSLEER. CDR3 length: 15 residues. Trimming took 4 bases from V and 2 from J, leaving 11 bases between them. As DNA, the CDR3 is TGCGCCAGCAGCCCCACTGGGCGGACTAATGAAAAACTGTTTTTT. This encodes CASSPTGRTNEKLFF.

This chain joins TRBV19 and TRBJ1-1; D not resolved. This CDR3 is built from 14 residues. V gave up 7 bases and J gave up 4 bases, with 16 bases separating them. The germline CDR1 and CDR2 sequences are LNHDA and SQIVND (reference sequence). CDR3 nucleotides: TGTGCCAGTAATCCGGGCCCTCTGGGCACTGAAGCTTTCTTT. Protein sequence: CASNPGPLGTEAFF.

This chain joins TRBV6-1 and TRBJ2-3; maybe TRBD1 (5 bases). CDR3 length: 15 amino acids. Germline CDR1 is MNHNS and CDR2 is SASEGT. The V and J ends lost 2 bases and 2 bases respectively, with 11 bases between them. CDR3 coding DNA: TGTGCCAGCAGTGAATGGAACAGGTTCACAGATACGCAGTATTTT. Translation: CASSEWNRFTDTQYF.

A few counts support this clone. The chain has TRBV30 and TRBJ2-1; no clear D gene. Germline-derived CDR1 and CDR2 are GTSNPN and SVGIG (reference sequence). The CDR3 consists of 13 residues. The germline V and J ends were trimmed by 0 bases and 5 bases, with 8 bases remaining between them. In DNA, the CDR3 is TGTGCCTGGAGTGTAGGCCTTCACAATGAGCAGTTCTTC. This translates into CAWSVGLHNEQFF.

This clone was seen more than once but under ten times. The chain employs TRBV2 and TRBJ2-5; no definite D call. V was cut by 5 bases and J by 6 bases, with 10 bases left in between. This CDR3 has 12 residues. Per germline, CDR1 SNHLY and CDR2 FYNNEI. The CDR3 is CASSKESKTQYF. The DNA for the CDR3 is TGTGCCAGCAGTAAGGAAAGCAAGACCCAGTACTTC.

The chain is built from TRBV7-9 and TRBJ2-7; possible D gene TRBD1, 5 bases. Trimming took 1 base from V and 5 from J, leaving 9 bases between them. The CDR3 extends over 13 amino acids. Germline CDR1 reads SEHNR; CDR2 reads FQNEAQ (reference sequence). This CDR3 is CASSLDGRDEQYF. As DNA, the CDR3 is TGTGCCAGCAGCTTAGATGGCAGGGACGAGCAGTACTTC.

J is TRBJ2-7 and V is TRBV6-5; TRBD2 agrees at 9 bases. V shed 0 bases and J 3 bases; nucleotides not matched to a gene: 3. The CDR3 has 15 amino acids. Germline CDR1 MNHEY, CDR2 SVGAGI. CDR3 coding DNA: TGTGCCAGCAGTTACTCCGCGGGAGGGGTCTACGAGCAGTACTTC. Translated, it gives CASSYSAGGVYEQYF.

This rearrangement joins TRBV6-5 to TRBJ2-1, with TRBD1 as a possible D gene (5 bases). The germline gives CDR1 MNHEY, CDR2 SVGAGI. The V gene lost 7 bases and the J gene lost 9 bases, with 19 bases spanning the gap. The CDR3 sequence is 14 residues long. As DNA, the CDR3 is TGTGCCAGCAAGGTTGGACACGGATTGGGTGAGCAGTTCTTC. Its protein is CASKVGHGLGEQFF.

CDR3 in DNA: TGTGCCAGCAGCTTCTCATCGGGACCCCTTACCTACACTGAAGCTTTCTTT. This encodes CASSFSSGPLTYTEAFF. The rearrangement joins TRBV5-5 to TRBJ1-1, with D possibly matching TRBD1 (5 bases). Germline-derived CDR1 and CDR2 are SGHKS and YYEKEE (reference sequence). This CDR3 contains 17 residues. Trimming took 2 bases from V and 3 from J, leaving 20 bases between them.

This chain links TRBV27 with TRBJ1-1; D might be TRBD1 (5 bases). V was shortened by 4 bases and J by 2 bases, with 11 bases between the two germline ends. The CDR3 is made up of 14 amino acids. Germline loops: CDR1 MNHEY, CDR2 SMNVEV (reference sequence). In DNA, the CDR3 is TGTGCCAGCAGTTGGGGGGTGGGAAACACTGAAGCTTTCTTT. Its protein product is CASSWGVGNTEAFF.

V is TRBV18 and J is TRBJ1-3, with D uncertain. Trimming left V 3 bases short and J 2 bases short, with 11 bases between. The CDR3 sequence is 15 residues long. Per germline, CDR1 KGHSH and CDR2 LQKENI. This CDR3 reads CASSPKQTTGNTIYF. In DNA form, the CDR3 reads TGTGCCAGCTCACCGAAACAGACAACTGGAAACACCATATATTTT.

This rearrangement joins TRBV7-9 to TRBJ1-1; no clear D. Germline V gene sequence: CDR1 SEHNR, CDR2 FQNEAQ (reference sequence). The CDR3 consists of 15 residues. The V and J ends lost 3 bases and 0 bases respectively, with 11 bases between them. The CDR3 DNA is TGTGCCAGCAGCTTCGGGAGACTCATGAACACTGAAGCTTTCTTT. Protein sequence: CASSFGRLMNTEAFF.

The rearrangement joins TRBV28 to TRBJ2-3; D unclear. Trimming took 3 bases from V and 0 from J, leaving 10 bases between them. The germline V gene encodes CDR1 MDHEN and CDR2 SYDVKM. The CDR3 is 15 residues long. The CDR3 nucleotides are TGTGCCAGCAGTTTGTTCTCAGCCAGCACAGATACGCAGTATTTT. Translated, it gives CASSLFSASTDTQYF.

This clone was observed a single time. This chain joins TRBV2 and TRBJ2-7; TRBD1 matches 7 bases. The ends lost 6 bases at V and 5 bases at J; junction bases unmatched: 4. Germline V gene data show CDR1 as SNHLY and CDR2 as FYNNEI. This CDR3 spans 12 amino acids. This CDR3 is CASRPDRNEQYF. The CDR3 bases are TGTGCCAGCAGACCGGACAGGAACGAGCAGTACTTC. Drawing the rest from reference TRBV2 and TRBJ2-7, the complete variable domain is EPEVTQTPSHQVTQMGQEVILRCVPISNHLYFYWYRQILGQKVEFLVSFYNNEISEKSEIFDDQFSVERPDGSNFTLKIRSTKLEDSAMYFCASRPDRNEQYFGPGTRLTVT.

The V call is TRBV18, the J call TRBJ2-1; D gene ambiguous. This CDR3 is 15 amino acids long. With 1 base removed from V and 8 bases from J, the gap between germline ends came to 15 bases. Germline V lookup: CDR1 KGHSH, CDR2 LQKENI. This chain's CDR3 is CASSPQPQRNDEQFF. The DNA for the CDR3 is TGTGCCAGCTCACCACAGCCACAGCGAAACGATGAGCAGTTCTTC.

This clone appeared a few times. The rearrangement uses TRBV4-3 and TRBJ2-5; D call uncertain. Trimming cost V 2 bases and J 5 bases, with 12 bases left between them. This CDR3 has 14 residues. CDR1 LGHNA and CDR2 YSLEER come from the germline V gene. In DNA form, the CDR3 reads TGCGCCAGCAGCCAATCATGGAGTGCGGAGACCCAGTACTTC. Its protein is CASSQSWSAETQYF.

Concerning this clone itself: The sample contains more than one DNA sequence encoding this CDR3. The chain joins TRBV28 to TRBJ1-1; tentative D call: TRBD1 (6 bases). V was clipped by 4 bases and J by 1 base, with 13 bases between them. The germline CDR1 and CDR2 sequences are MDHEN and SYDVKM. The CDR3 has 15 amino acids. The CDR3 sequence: CASSSAGHPNTEAFF. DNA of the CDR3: TGTGCCAGCAGTTCTGCGGGACACCCGAACACTGAAGCTTTCTTT.

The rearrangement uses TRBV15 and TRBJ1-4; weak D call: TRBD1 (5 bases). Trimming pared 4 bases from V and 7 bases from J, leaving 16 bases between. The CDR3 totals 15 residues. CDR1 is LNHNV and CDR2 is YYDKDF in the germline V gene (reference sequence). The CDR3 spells CATSKDSRIREKLFF. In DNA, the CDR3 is TGTGCCACCAGCAAAGACAGCAGAATACGTGAAAAACTGTTTTTT.

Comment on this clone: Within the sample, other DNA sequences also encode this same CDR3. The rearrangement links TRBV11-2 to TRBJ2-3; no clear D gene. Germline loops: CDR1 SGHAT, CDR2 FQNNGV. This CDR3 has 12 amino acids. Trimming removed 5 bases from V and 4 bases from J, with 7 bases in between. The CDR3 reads CASSRAADTQYF. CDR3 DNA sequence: TGTGCCAGCAGCCGAGCAGCAGATACGCAGTATTTT.